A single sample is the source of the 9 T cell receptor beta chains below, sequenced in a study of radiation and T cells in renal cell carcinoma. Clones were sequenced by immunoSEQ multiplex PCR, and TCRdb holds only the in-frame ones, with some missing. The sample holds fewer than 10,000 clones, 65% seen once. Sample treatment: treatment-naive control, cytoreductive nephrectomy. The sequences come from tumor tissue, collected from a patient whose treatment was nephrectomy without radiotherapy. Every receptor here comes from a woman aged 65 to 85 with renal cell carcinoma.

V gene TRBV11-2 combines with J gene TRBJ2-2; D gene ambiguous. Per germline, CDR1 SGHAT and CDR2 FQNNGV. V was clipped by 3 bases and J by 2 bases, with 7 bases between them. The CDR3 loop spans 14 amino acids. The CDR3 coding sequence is TGTGCCAGCAGCTTGAGGATTAACACCGGGGAGCTGTTTTTT. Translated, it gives CASSLRINTGELFF. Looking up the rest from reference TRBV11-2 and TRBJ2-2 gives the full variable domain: EAGVAQSPRYKIIEKRQSVAFWCNPISGHATLYWYQQILGQGPKLLIQFQNNGVVDDSQLPKDRFSAERLKGVDSTLKIQPAKLEDSAVYLCASSLRINTGELFFGEGSRLTVL.

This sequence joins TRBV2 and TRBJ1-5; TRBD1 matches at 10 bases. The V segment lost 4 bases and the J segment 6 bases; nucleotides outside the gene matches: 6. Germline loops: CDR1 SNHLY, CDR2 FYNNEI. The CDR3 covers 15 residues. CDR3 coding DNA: TGTGCCAGCAGTGGGGGACAGGGGATATCTCAGCCCCAGCATTTT. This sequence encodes CASSGGQGISQPQHF.

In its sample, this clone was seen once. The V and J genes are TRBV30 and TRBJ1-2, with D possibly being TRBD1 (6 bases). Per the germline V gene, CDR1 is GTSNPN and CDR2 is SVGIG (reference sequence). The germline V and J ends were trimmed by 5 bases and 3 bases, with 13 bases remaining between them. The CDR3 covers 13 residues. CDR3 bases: TGTGCCTGGTTGGAGGGGGGGGACTATGGCTACACCTTC. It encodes CAWLEGGDYGYTF.

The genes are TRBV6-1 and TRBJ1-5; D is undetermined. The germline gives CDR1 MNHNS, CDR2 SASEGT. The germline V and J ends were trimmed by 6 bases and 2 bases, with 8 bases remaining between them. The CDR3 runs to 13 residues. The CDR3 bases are TGTGCCAGCAGGGAAAGTGGCAATCAGCCCCAGCATTTT. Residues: CASRESGNQPQHF.

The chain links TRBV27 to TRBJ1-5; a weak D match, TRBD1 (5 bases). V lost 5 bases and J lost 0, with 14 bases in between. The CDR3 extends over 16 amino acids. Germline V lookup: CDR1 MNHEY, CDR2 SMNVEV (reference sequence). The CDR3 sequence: CASSPRGSDSNQPQHF. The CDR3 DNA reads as TGTGCCAGCAGTCCCCGGGGGTCCGATAGCAATCAGCCCCAGCATTTT.

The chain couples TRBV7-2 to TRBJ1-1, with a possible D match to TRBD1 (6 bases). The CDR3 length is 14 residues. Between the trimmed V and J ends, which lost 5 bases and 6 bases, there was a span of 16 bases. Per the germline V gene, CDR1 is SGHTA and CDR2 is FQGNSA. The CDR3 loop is CASSPQGSLSEAFF. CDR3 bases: TGTGCCAGCAGCCCACAGGGAAGTTTATCTGAAGCTTTCTTT.

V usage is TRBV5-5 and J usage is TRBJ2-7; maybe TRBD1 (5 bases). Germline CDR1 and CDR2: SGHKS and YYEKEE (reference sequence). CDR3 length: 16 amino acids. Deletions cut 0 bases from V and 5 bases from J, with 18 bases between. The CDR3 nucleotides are TGTGCCAGCAGCTTGGCATACGGCAGGGTAGTAGACGAGCAGTACTTC. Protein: CASSLAYGRVVDEQYF.

The DNA for the CDR3 is TGCGCCAGCAGCCAAGAAGGGGGCAGGGGTTCACCCCTCCACTTT. Protein product: CASSQEGGRGSPLHF. The chain couples TRBV4-3 to TRBJ1-6, with 7 bases fitting TRBD1. The CDR3 is 15 residues long. Trimming removed 0 bases from V and 9 bases from J; junction bases left unmatched: 5. Germline V gene sequence: CDR1 LGHNA, CDR2 YSLEER.

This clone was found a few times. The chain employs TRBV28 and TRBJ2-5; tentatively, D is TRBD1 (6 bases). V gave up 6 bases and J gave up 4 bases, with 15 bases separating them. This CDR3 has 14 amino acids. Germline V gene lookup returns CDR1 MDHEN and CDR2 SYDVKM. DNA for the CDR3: TGTGCCAGCAGAACACCGGGACAAGGAGAGACCCAGTACTTC. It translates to CASRTPGQGETQYF.